The rows below give T cell receptor beta chains drawn from one sample of a study of cytomegalovirus exposure and HLA in healthy donors. Clones were sequenced by immunoSEQ multiplex PCR, and TCRdb holds only the in-frame ones, with some missing. The sample gives 60,000 to 90,000 clones, 70% of which show up once; roughly 10% is in the top ten. The sample consisted of PBMCs. These receptors came from a woman aged 45 to 65 in good health and CMV-seropositive. Both conserved end residues are part of each CDR3. D genes are given only for firm matches. Size values are once, few and many counts, or a class for expanded clones, and some rows have none.

clone_size	j_call	cdr3_length	d_call	v_call	cdr3_nt	cdr3_aa
.	TRBJ1-5	13	.	TRBV19	TGTGCCAGTAGGCCACAAACAAATCAGCCCCAGCATTTT	CASRPQTNQPQHF
.	TRBJ2-5	18	TRBD1	TRBV7-2	TGTGCCAGCAGCACGGAGGGGCCCGGACAGGGTTGGGGGGAGACCCAGTACTTC	CASSTEGPGQGWGETQYF
.	TRBJ2-7	14	TRBD1	TRBV30	TGTGCCTGGAGCCCCCCGGACAGGGTCGGCGAGCAGTACTTC	CAWSPPDRVGEQYF
.	TRBJ1-5	13	.	TRBV28	TGTGCCAGCAGTGTTTTTCGGAATCAGCCCCAGCATTTT	CASSVFRNQPQHF
.	TRBJ1-2	13	.	TRBV6-1	TGTGCCAGCAGTGTACAGGGTCGGGATGGCTACACCTTC	CASSVQGRDGYTF
.	TRBJ1-6	15	TRBD1	TRBV4-2	TGTGCCAGCAGCTTGGAGGGACAGGATAATTCACCCCTCCACTTT	CASSLEGQDNSPLHF
.	TRBJ2-2	12	.	TRBV11-1	TGTGCCAGCAGACCCCAGGAAGGGGAGCTGTTTTTT	CASRPQEGELFF
once	TRBJ2-1	18	.	TRBV18	TGTGCCAGCTCACGAAATGCCGGGACAACTTACTCCTACAATGAGCAGTTCTTC	CASSRNAGTTYSYNEQFF
.	TRBJ2-5	16	.	TRBV7-2	TGTGCCAGCAGCTTAGGGCTTATCCCGGGGCAAGAGACCCAGTACTTC	CASSLGLIPGQETQYF
.	TRBJ2-5	16	TRBD2	TRBV7-6	TGTGCCAGCAGCTTAGGTGTTAGCGGGTACCAAGAGACCCAGTACTTC	CASSLGVSGYQETQYF
few	TRBJ2-3	21	TRBD2	TRBV4-1	TGCGCCAGCAGCCAAGGGCCTCAACTAGCGGGAGGGCCCCGGGACACAGATACGCAGTATTTT	CASSQGPQLAGGPRDTDTQYF
.	TRBJ1-1	12	.	TRBV6-5	TGTGCCACTAGGACAGTGAACACTGAAGCTTTCTTT	CATRTVNTEAFF
.	TRBJ1-2	15	.	TRBV19	TGTGCCAGTAGTACCAAACTACAGGGTAACTATGGCTACACCTTC	CASSTKLQGNYGYTF
few	TRBJ1-2	16	TRBD1	TRBV4-2	TGTGCCAGCAGCCACTTCGAACAGGGGGCCAACTATGGCTACACCTTC	CASSHFEQGANYGYTF
.	TRBJ1-2	14	TRBD1	TRBV7-2	TGTGCCAGCAGCTCAGGGGGCGCTAACTATGGCTACACCTTC	CASSSGGANYGYTF
.	TRBJ1-2	12	TRBD1	TRBV19	TGTGCCACCGTAGACAGGGGCTATGGCTACACCTTC	CATVDRGYGYTF
.	TRBJ2-7	14	TRBD2	TRBV7-9	TGTGCCAGCAGCTTACAGGGAGGGGTCTACGAGCAGTACTTC	CASSLQGGVYEQYF
.	TRBJ2-7	13	TRBD1	TRBV6-5	TGTGCCAGCAGACGGGGACAGGGGAACGAGCAGTACTTC	CASRRGQGNEQYF
.	TRBJ1-5	15	.	TRBV5-1	TGCGCCAGCAGCTTGCAGGGTGGTGGCAATCAGCCCCAGCATTTT	CASSLQGGGNQPQHF
once	TRBJ2-3	18	TRBD2	TRBV28	TGTGCCAGCAGTTTACACCCAGCGGGGGTCTTAGGCACAGATACGCAGTATTTT	CASSLHPAGVLGTDTQYF
.	TRBJ1-2	11	.	TRBV20-1	TGCAGTGCTAGAAGGGGTTATGGCTACACCTTC	CSARRGYGYTF
.	TRBJ2-2	17	TRBD2	TRBV19	TGTGCCAGTAGTATAAGTAGACTAGCGGGACGTACCGGGGAGCTGTTTTTT	CASSISRLAGRTGELFF
.	TRBJ1-4	19	TRBD1	TRBV28	TGTGCCAGCAGTTCAGTAGGGGGGACAGGGGGCGGCATCAGTGAAAAACTGTTTTTT	CASSSVGGTGGGISEKLFF
.	TRBJ2-5	16	TRBD1	TRBV5-1	TGCGCCAGCAGCCATCAAGGGGACAGGGATCAAGAGACCCAGTACTTC	CASSHQGDRDQETQYF
few	TRBJ1-2	13	TRBD1	TRBV27	TGTGCCAGCAGTTTAAGGGGGCCAGGAGGCTACACCTTC	CASSLRGPGGYTF
few	TRBJ2-2	16	TRBD2	TRBV4-3	TGCGCCAGCAGCCCGGTTAGCGGGGGGAGGACCGGGGAGCTGTTTTTT	CASSPVSGGRTGELFF
.	TRBJ1-3	14	TRBD1	TRBV27	TGTGCCAGCAGCAGACAGGGGGCAGGGAACACCATATATTTT	CASSRQGAGNTIYF
.	TRBJ1-6	16	.	TRBV5-6	TGTGCCAGCAGCTTGGACACGAGGGTATTCAATTCACCCCTCCACTTT	CASSLDTRVFNSPLHF
.	TRBJ1-5	17	TRBD1	TRBV19	TGTGCCAGTAGTATTCGGGGGGACAGGTTTAGCAATCAGCCCCAGCATTTT	CASSIRGDRFSNQPQHF
.	TRBJ1-5	14	TRBD1	TRBV7-9	TGTGCCAGCAGCTTAGGGACAGGGGAAGGACCCCAGCATTTT	CASSLGTGEGPQHF
few	TRBJ2-7	15	TRBD2	TRBV6-5	TGTGCCAGCGGGGGGGGACTAGCGGGCTCCTACGAGCAGTACTTC	CASGGGLAGSYEQYF
few	TRBJ2-7	13	TRBD2	TRBV10-3	TGTGCCATCGATGGGCGGGGGGAGTACGAGCAGTACTTC	CAIDGRGEYEQYF
.	TRBJ1-1	14	TRBD1	TRBV5-4	TGTGCCAGCAGCTTGGGGACAGGGGTTGCTGAAGCTTTCTTT	CASSLGTGVAEAFF
.	TRBJ2-7	17	TRBD2	TRBV18	TGTGCCAGCTCGCTCGGGACCAGCGGGGGGTCGTCCTACGAGCAGTACTTC	CASSLGTSGGSSYEQYF
.	TRBJ2-2	15	TRBD1	TRBV30	TGTGCCTGGAGTATGGGACAGGGAAACACCGGGGAGCTGTTTTTT	CAWSMGQGNTGELFF
.	TRBJ1-1	13	.	TRBV2	TGTGCCAGCAGAGGTACAGGGTCCACTGAAGCTTTCTTT	CASRGTGSTEAFF
few	TRBJ1-3	17	.	TRBV7-2	TGTGCCAGCAGCTTGCAGGGCTTTAAAGGCTCTGGAAACACCATATATTTT	CASSLQGFKGSGNTIYF
.	TRBJ2-7	14	.	TRBV10-3	TGTGCCATCAGTGAGTCAGGGGTGGAGGGCGAGCAGTACTTC	CAISESGVEGEQYF
.	TRBJ2-2	16	.	TRBV9	TGTGCCAGCAGCGTAGTTGCCGGTACGAACACCGGGGAGCTGTTTTTT	CASSVVAGTNTGELFF
.	TRBJ2-4	15	TRBD1	TRBV28	TGTGCCAGCAGTTTATGGGGGACAGGGGAAAACATTCAGTACTTC	CASSLWGTGENIQYF
.	TRBJ1-1	19	TRBD1	TRBV5-5	TGTGCCAGCAGCTTGGTGGCTTGGACAGGGCCCCTCTTGAACACTGAAGCTTTCTTT	CASSLVAWTGPLLNTEAFF
.	TRBJ2-7	15	.	TRBV7-9	TGTGCCAGCAGCTCCAATGACAGGCGATCCTACGTGCAGTACTTC	CASSSNDRRSYVQYF
.	TRBJ1-2	16	.	TRBV6-5	TGTGCCAGCAGTTACTCTCGACGGACTAGGGGAGATGGCTACACCTTC	CASSYSRRTRGDGYTF
.	TRBJ1-1	14	.	TRBV27	TGTGCCAGCAGTTTAGTCAGGGGGAACACTGAAGCTTTCTTT	CASSLVRGNTEAFF
.	TRBJ2-5	15	TRBD1	TRBV5-1	TGCGCCAGCAGCTTGATCGGGGACAGGCAAGAGACCCAGTACTTC	CASSLIGDRQETQYF
.	TRBJ2-7	12	TRBD1	TRBV2	TGTGCCGGGGGACAGAGCTCCTACGAGCAGTACTTC	CAGGQSSYEQYF
.	TRBJ1-2	12	TRBD1	TRBV28	TGTGCCAGCGACAGGGATAACTATGGCTACACCTTC	CASDRDNYGYTF
few	TRBJ2-5	17	.	TRBV5-4	TGTGCCAGCAGCTTGGCCGGAGGCAAAATTAACCAAGAGACCCAGTACTTC	CASSLAGGKINQETQYF
few	TRBJ1-4	14	TRBD1	TRBV5-1	TGCGCCAGCAGCTTGGGGGACAGCCTAGAAAAACTGTTTTTT	CASSLGDSLEKLFF
.	TRBJ1-1	14	TRBD1	TRBV30	TGTGCCTGGAGAGATACAGGGGTTCAGGGGAAAGCTTTCTTT	CAWRDTGVQGKAFF
.	TRBJ1-2	13	TRBD1	TRBV19	TGTGCCAGTAGACCGGGACAGAACTATGGCTACACCTTC	CASRPGQNYGYTF
.	TRBJ2-3	18	TRBD2	TRBV7-2	TGTGCCAGCAGCTTAGGACGACCGGGACTAGCGGGAGCAGATACGCAGTATTTT	CASSLGRPGLAGADTQYF
.	TRBJ2-3	18	TRBD2	TRBV9	TGTGCCAGCAGCGTAGAGTGGGGACTAGCGGGAGGTGCAGATACGCAGTATTTT	CASSVEWGLAGGADTQYF